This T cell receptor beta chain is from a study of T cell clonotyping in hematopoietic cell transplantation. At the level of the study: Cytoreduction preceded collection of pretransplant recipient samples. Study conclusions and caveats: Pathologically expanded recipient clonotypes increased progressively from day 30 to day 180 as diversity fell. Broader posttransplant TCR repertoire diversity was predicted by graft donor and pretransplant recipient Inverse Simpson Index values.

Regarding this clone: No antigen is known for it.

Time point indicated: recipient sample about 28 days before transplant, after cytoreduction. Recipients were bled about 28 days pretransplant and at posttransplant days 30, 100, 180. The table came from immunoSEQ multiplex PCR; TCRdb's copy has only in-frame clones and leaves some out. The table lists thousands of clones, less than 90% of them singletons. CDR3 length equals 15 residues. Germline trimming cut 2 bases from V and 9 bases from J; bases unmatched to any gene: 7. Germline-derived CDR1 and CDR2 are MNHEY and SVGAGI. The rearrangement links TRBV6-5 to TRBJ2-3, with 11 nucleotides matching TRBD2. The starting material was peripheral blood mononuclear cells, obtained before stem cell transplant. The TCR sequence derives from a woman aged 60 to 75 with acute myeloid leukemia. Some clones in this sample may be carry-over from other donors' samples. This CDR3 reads CASSYGLAGGVTQYF. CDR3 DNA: TGTGCCAGCAGTTACGGGCTAGCGGGAGGAGTCACGCAGTATTTT.